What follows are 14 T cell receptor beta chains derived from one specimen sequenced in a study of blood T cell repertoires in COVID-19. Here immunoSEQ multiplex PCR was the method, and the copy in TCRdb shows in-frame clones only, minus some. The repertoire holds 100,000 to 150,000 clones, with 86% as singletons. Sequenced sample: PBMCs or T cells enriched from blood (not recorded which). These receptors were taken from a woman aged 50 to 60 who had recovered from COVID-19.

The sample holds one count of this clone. CDR3 sequence (DNA): TGCGCCAGCAGTAGACAGGGGGCGTCGTACGAGCAGTACTTC. Translating gives CASSRQGASYEQYF. The chain has TRBV10-2 and TRBJ2-7; 10 bases map to TRBD1. This CDR3 comprises 14 residues. Germline CDR1 WSHSY, CDR2 SAAADI. Trimming cost V 5 bases and J 4 bases; bases outside gene matches: 5.

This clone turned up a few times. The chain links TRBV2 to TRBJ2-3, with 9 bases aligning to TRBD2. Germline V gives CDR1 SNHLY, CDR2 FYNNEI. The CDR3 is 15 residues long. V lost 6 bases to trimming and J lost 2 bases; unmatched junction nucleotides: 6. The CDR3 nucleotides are TGTGCCAGCAGGCTAGCGGGGTATAACACAGATACGCAGTATTTT. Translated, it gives CASRLAGYNTDTQYF. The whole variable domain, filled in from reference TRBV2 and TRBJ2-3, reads EPEVTQTPSHQVTQMGQEVILRCVPISNHLYFYWYRQILGQKVEFLVSFYNNEISEKSEIFDDQFSVERPDGSNFTLKIRSTKLEDSAMYFCASRLAGYNTDTQYFGPGTRLTVL.

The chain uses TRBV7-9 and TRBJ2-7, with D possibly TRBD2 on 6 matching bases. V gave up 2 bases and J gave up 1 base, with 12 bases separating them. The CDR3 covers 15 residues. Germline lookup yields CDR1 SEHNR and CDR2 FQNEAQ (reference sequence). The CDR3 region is CASSLMTGGSYEQYF. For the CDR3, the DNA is TGTGCCAGCAGCTTAATGACCGGAGGGTCCTACGAGCAGTACTTC.

CDR3 coding DNA: TGTGCCAGCAGTCGACAGGGTTCCGAAAAACTGTTTTTT. Amino acid sequence: CASSRQGSEKLFF. The rearrangement links TRBV4-2 to TRBJ1-4; 7 nucleotides match TRBD1. CDR1 is LGHNA, CDR2 YNFKEQ, per germline. Unmatched junction bases numbered 6, after V lost 6 bases and J lost 8 bases. This CDR3 has 13 residues.

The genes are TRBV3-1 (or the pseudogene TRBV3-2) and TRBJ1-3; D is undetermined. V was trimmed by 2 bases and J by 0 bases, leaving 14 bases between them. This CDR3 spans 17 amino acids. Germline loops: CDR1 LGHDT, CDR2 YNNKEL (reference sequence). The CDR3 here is CASSQNLAGNSGNTIYF. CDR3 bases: TGTGCCAGCAGCCAAAATCTCGCCGGGAACTCTGGAAACACCATATATTTT.

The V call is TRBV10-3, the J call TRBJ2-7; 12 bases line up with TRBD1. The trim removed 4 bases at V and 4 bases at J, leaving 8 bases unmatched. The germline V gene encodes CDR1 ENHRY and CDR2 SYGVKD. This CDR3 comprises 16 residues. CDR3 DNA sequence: TGTGCCATCAGTGGGCCTGGGACAGGGGGCTTGTACGAGCAGTACTTC. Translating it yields CAISGPGTGGLYEQYF.

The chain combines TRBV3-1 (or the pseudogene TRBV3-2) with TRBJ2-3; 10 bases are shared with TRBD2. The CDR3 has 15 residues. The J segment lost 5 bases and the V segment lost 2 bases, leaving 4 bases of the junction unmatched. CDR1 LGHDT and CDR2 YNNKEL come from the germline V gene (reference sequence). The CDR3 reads CASSQLSGGEDTQYF. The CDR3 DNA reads TGTGCCAGCAGCCAACTGAGCGGGGGGGAAGATACGCAGTATTTT.

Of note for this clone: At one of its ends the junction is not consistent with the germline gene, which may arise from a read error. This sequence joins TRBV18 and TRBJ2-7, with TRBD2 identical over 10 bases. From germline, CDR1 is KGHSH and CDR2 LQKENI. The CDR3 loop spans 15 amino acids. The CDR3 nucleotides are TGTGCCAGCTCAACACCCCAGCGGGGGGGGAACGAGCAGTACTTC. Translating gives CASSTPQRGGNEQYF.

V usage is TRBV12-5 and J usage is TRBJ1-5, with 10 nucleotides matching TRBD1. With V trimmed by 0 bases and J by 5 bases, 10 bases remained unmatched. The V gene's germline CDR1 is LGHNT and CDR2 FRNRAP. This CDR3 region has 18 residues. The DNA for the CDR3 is TGTGCTAGTGGTTTGGTAGCGCGAGGGACAGGGGAGGATCAGCCCCAGCATTTT. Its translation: CASGLVARGTGEDQPQHF.

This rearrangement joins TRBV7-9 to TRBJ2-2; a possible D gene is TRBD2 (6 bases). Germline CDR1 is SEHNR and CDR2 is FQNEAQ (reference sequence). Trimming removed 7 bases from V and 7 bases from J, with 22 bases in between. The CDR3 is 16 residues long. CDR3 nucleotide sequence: TGTGCCAGCAACCCAAGGGGAGGAGGTTTTGGCGGGGAGCTGTTTTTT. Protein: CASNPRGGGFGGELFF.

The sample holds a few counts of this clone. In DNA form, the CDR3 reads TGTGCCATCAGTAACGTGGCAGGACTTTATGGCTACACCTTC. Its protein product is CAISNVAGLYGYTF. The chain carries TRBV10-3 and TRBJ1-2; D remains unclear. There are 14 residues in the CDR3. Deletions cut 5 bases from V and 5 bases from J, with 15 bases between. The V gene's germline CDR1 is ENHRY and CDR2 SYGVKD.

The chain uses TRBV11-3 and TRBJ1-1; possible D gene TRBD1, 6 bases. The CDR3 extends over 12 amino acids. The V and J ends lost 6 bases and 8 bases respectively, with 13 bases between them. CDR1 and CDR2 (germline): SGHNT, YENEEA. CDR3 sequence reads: CASRSGVQEAFF. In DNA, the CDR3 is TGTGCCAGCAGATCAGGGGTGCAGGAAGCTTTCTTT.

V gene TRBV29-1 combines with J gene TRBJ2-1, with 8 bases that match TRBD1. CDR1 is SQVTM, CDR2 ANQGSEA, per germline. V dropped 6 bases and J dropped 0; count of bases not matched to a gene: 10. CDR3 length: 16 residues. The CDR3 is CSVSGTGLSSYNEQFF. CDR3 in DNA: TGCAGCGTAAGTGGGACAGGACTTAGCTCCTACAATGAGCAGTTCTTC.

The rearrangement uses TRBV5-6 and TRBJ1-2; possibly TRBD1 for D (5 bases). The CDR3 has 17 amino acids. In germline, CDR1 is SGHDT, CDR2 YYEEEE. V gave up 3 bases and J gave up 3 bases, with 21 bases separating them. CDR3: CASSSFVFGTGDYGYTF. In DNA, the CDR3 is TGTGCCAGCAGCTCGTTTGTATTCGGGACTGGGGACTATGGCTACACCTTC. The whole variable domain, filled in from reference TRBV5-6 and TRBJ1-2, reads DAGVTQSPTHLIKTRGQQVTLRCSPKSGHDTVSWYQQALGQGPQFIFQYYEEEERQRGNFPDRFSGHQFPNYSSELNVNALLLGDSALYLCASSSFVFGTGDYGYTFGSGTRLTVV.